These 6 T cell receptor beta chains were all obtained from the same sample, sequenced in a study of OX40 agonist ivuxolimab in advanced cancers. Measured with immunoSEQ multiplex PCR; TCRdb has only the in-frame clones, and not every one. The table includes 75,000 to 100,000 clones, around 87% detected once. This material consisted of CD4+ or CD8+ T cells sorted from blood, taken in a trial of the OX40 agonist ivuxolimab. These TCRs come from an adult with an advanced solid tumor such as melanoma, head and neck, liver or kidney cancer.

The chain combines TRBV6-5 with TRBJ2-1; possibly TRBD2 for D (5 bases). The CDR3 is 13 residues long. V was cut by 8 bases and J by 7 bases, with 15 bases left in between. Germline CDR1 and CDR2: MNHEY and SVGAGI. CDR3 in amino acids: CASRFSGGNEQFF. Written as DNA, the CDR3 is TGTGCCAGCCGGTTTTCTGGCGGGAATGAGCAGTTCTTC.

This clone was found once. The V call is TRBV28, the J call TRBJ2-2; the match to TRBD2 covers 11 bases. The ends lost 8 bases at V and 6 bases at J; junction bases unmatched: 5. The CDR3 totals 14 residues. Per germline, CDR1 MDHEN and CDR2 SYDVKM. CDR3 DNA sequence: TGTGCCAGCCTGACTAGCGGGGTTCCCGGGGAGCTGTTTTTT. This gives the protein CASLTSGVPGELFF.

V is TRBV5-4 and J is TRBJ2-5; 7 bases are a match to TRBD2. The CDR3 runs to 15 residues. With 0 bases clipped from V and 5 bases from J, the junction kept 7 bases outside the gene matches. The germline gives CDR1 SGHNT, CDR2 YYREEE (reference sequence). The CDR3 nucleotides are TGTGCCAGCAGCTTGGCGGCGGGAGTTGGTGAGACCCAGTACTTC. Amino acid sequence: CASSLAAGVGETQYF.

The V and J genes are TRBV30 and TRBJ2-2; perhaps TRBD1 as D (7 bases). Germline lookup yields CDR1 GTSNPN and CDR2 SVGIG (reference sequence). The V and J ends lost 0 bases and 5 bases respectively, with 10 bases between them. The CDR3 extends over 14 amino acids. The CDR3 DNA reads as TGTGCCTGGAGTGTTGCAGGGGGGACCGGGGAGCTGTTTTTT. Encoded protein: CAWSVAGGTGELFF.

The gene calls are TRBV9 and TRBJ2-2, with TRBD2 matching 8 bases. Germline V gene lookup returns CDR1 SGDLS and CDR2 YYNGEE. J gave up 3 bases and V 0 bases, and 7 bases lay outside the gene matches. This CDR3 is 17 amino acids long. DNA of the CDR3: TGTGCCAGCAGCGTAGAGGACGGGAGGGCCGACACCGGGGAGCTGTTTTTT. It specifies CASSVEDGRADTGELFF.

This clone was observed a few times. The V and J genes are TRBV7-8 and TRBJ2-2, with D unresolved. From germline, CDR1 is SGHVS and CDR2 FQNEAQ. The V end was cut by 5 bases, the J end by 3 bases, with 7 bases between. The CDR3 is 13 amino acids. The CDR3 DNA reads as TGTGCCAGCAGCCCGCTTTACACCGGGGAGCTGTTTTTT. Protein: CASSPLYTGELFF.